Below are 30 T cell receptor beta chains sequenced from a single sample in a study of OX40 agonist ivuxolimab in advanced cancers. The protocol was immunoSEQ multiplex PCR, while the TCRdb copy is restricted to in-frame clones and leaves out a portion. This sample carries about 91,000 clones, roughly 85% of them seen once, and the ten largest clones take roughly 0.22%. Here the sequenced sample was CD4+ or CD8+ T cells sorted from blood, taken in a trial of the OX40 agonist ivuxolimab. Receptor source: an adult with an advanced solid tumor such as melanoma, head and neck, liver or kidney cancer.

This chain connects TRBV5-1 to TRBJ1-1; TRBD1 agrees at 9 bases. CDR1 SGHRS and CDR2 YFSETQ come from the germline V gene. The CDR3 covers 16 residues. Trimming cost V 4 bases and J 0 bases; bases outside gene matches: 7. CDR3 sequence reads: CASSPGTGRMNTEAFF. The CDR3 DNA is TGCGCCAGCAGCCCTGGGACAGGGCGTATGAACACTGAAGCTTTCTTT.

V usage is TRBV19 and J usage is TRBJ1-5, with no clear D. CDR1 and CDR2 (germline): LNHDA, SQIVND (reference sequence). The V gene lost 2 bases and the J gene lost 5 bases, with 13 bases spanning the gap. There are 15 residues in the CDR3. This chain's CDR3 is CASSIRGRGHQPQHF. In nucleotides, the CDR3 is TGTGCCAGTAGTATAAGAGGGCGAGGGCATCAGCCCCAGCATTTT.

The genes are TRBV7-9 and TRBJ1-2, with 10 positions matching TRBD1. Losses at the gene ends were 3 bases for V and 8 bases for J; bases not matched to a gene: 9. CDR3 length: 15 residues. The germline CDR1 and CDR2 sequences are SEHNR and FQNEAQ (reference sequence). CDR3 sequence (DNA): TGTGCCAGCAGCTTCCATGGGACAGGGGAGAGCGGCTACACCTTC. This gives the protein CASSFHGTGESGYTF.

The CDR3 loop is CASSVGTPGGEQFF. The CDR3 coding sequence is TGCGCCAGCAGCGTCGGGACACCCGGAGGTGAGCAGTTCTTC. The rearrangement joins TRBV5-1 to TRBJ2-1; possibly TRBD1 for D (6 bases). V shed 4 bases and J shed 9 bases, with 17 bases lying between them. The CDR3 covers 14 residues. CDR1 SGHRS and CDR2 YFSETQ come from the germline V gene. Combining the CDR3 with reference TRBV5-1 and TRBJ2-1 gives the whole variable domain KAGVTQTPRYLIKTRGQQVTLSCSPISGHRSVSWYQQTPGQGLQFLFEYFSETQRNKGNFPGRFSGRQFSNSRSEMNVSTLELGDSALYLCASSVGTPGGEQFFGPGTRLTVL.

The V call is TRBV11-2, the J call TRBJ2-7; weak D call: TRBD1 (5 bases). Germline V gene data show CDR1 as SGHAT and CDR2 as FQNNGV. The V gene lost 3 bases and the J gene lost 3 bases, with 15 bases spanning the gap. This CDR3 is 15 amino acids long. The CDR3 loop reads CASSFPAGFFYEQYF. CDR3 nucleotides: TGTGCCAGCAGCTTTCCCGCAGGGTTCTTCTACGAGCAGTACTTC.

This clone was recorded once. V gene TRBV30 combines with J gene TRBJ1-2; D is perhaps TRBD1 (5 bases). This CDR3 is 13 amino acids long. Germline CDR1 reads GTSNPN; CDR2 reads SVGIG (reference sequence). Trimming took off 0 bases at V and 4 bases at J, with 9 bases between the two ends. CDR3 nucleotide sequence: TGTGCCTGGAGTGTAGGCGGGGCCTATGGCTACACCTTC. Translating it yields CAWSVGGAYGYTF.

J is TRBJ1-4 and V is TRBV2, with TRBD1 as a possible D gene (5 bases). The V end lost 6 bases, the J end lost 0 bases, and 11 bases lay between the germline ends. Germline V gene data show CDR1 as SNHLY and CDR2 as FYNNEI. The CDR3 loop spans 15 amino acids. CDR3 protein: CASRGTSATNEKLFF. The CDR3 coding sequence is TGTGCCAGCAGGGGGACGTCGGCAACTAATGAAAAACTGTTTTTT.

The V gene is TRBV11-2, the J gene TRBJ2-1; 8 nucleotides agree with TRBD1. CDR3 length: 15 amino acids. J lost 12 bases, V lost 1 base, and 11 bases had no gene match. Germline CDR1 SGHAT, CDR2 FQNNGV. The chain's CDR3 is CASSLALQGVVTQFF. The CDR3 DNA is TGTGCCAGCAGCTTAGCCCTACAGGGGGTGGTGACGCAGTTCTTC.

This clone was detected only once. The J gene is TRBJ1-2, the V gene TRBV6-6; 9 positions match TRBD1. V was clipped by 6 bases and J by 6 bases; unmatched bases: 5. CDR3 length: 13 residues. The germline V gene has CDR1 MNHNY and CDR2 SVGAGI (reference sequence). The CDR3 DNA sequence: TGTGCCAGCAGACCGGGACAGGGCCATGGCTACACCTTC. The encoded protein is CASRPGQGHGYTF.

The chain recombines TRBV5-1 with TRBJ1-2; 10 nucleotides line up with TRBD1. The CDR3 runs to 14 residues. The germline CDR1 and CDR2 sequences are SGHRS and YFSETQ. The V and J ends lost 3 bases and 3 bases, in that order; junction bases with no gene match: 2. CDR3 amino acids: CASSSTGGYYGYTF. The CDR3 DNA sequence: TGCGCCAGCAGCTCGACAGGGGGCTACTATGGCTACACCTTC.

This clone was seen more than once but under ten times. The CDR3 DNA is TGTGCCAGCAGTTTATCTCCGACAGGAACTAATGAAAAACTGTTTTTT. It is translated as CASSLSPTGTNEKLFF. The rearrangement links TRBV27 to TRBJ1-4, with D possibly TRBD1 on 6 matching bases. Germline CDR1 MNHEY, CDR2 SMNVEV (reference sequence). The V and J ends lost 0 bases and 1 base respectively, with 9 bases between them. This CDR3 has 16 residues.

The chain employs TRBV29-1 and TRBJ1-5, with D unclear. CDR3 size: 12 residues. V was cut by 4 bases and J by 6 bases, with 10 bases left in between. CDR1 is SQVTM and CDR2 is ANQGSEA in the germline V gene. The CDR3 bases are TGCAGCGTTGGGGCAGAGGGTCAGCCCCAGCATTTT. Its translation: CSVGAEGQPQHF.

The chain couples TRBV19 to TRBJ2-2; 7 bases match TRBD1. The trim removed 2 bases at V and 4 bases at J, leaving 1 base unmatched. Germline CDR1 LNHDA, CDR2 SQIVND (reference sequence). The CDR3 length is 14 residues. In DNA, the CDR3 is TGTGCCAGTAGTATAAGGGGGCGCACCGGGGAGCTGTTTTTT. It encodes CASSIRGRTGELFF.

This clone has more than one count but fewer than ten. The chain recombines TRBV11-2 with TRBJ2-7, with D possibly matching TRBD2 (5 bases). Germline CDR1 is SGHAT and CDR2 is FQNNGV. Trimming took 1 base from V and 2 from J, leaving 6 bases between them. The length of the CDR3 is 13 residues. The CDR3 loop reads CASSLAGTYEQYF. The CDR3 DNA reads as TGTGCCAGCAGCTTAGCGGGGACCTACGAGCAGTACTTC.

V and J are TRBV19 and TRBJ2-5; D is ambiguous. In germline, CDR1 is LNHDA, CDR2 SQIVND (reference sequence). With 3 bases removed from V and 2 bases from J, the gap between germline ends came to 10 bases. This CDR3 is built from 14 residues. The CDR3 DNA is TGTGCCAGTAGTATTTCCTGGGGACAAGAGACCCAGTACTTC. Translating gives CASSISWGQETQYF.

The chain couples TRBV18 to TRBJ2-3, with D perhaps TRBD1 or TRBD2 (5 bases each). The CDR3 runs to 16 residues. The germline gives CDR1 KGHSH, CDR2 LQKENI. Trimming took 0 bases from V and 2 from J, leaving 12 bases between them. The CDR3 bases are TGTGCCAGCTCACCACCGAGGGGCCGTTCCACAGATACGCAGTATTTT. Amino acids: CASSPPRGRSTDTQYF.

This rearrangement joins TRBV28 to TRBJ1-2, with D maybe TRBD1 (6 bases). V was shortened by 5 bases and J by 2 bases, with 18 bases between the two germline ends. This CDR3 contains 16 residues. Germline V gene lookup returns CDR1 MDHEN and CDR2 SYDVKM. DNA of the CDR3: TGTGCCAGCAGTAACCCGACAGGAGTTTTAAACTATGGCTACACCTTC. Its translation: CASSNPTGVLNYGYTF.

This clone was counted once. This chain uses TRBV5-1 with TRBJ2-3; D perhaps matches TRBD2 (5 bases). V lost 0 bases to trimming and J lost 2 bases, with 10 bases between them. Germline assignment: CDR1 SGHRS and CDR2 YFSETQ. The CDR3 has 15 residues. The DNA of the CDR3 is TGCGCCAGCAGCTTGGCCCGAGGGAACACAGATACGCAGTATTTT. As protein: CASSLARGNTDTQYF.

V usage is TRBV7-6 and J usage is TRBJ1-3; tentatively, D is TRBD1 (5 bases). This CDR3 spans 15 amino acids. Germline loops: CDR1 SGHVS, CDR2 FNYEAQ. V dropped 1 base and J dropped 4 bases, with 11 bases sitting between them. The DNA for the CDR3 is TGTGCCAGCAGCTTAGATGGGGGGGACGGAAACACCATATATTTT. The encoded protein is CASSLDGGDGNTIYF.

V and J are TRBV2 and TRBJ1-3; no clear D gene. Trimming took off 3 bases at V and 4 bases at J, with 16 bases between the two ends. The germline V gene has CDR1 SNHLY and CDR2 FYNNEI. CDR3 length: 16 amino acids. CDR3 in amino acids: CASSEQRVPVGNTIYF. DNA for the CDR3: TGTGCCAGCAGTGAGCAGAGAGTCCCCGTCGGAAACACCATATATTTT.

The chain uses TRBV7-2 and TRBJ2-1, with D perhaps TRBD2 (5 bases). V was cut by 6 bases and J by 7 bases, with 13 bases left in between. Per germline, CDR1 SGHTA and CDR2 FQGNSA. The CDR3 has 13 amino acids. The CDR3 DNA reads as TGTGCCAGCAGTTGGCGGGCCCAGAATGAGCAGTTCTTC. Its protein is CASSWRAQNEQFF.

V gene TRBV15 combines with J gene TRBJ2-7; maybe TRBD1 (6 bases). CDR1 LNHNV and CDR2 YYDKDF come from the germline V gene (reference sequence). Between the trimmed V and J ends, which lost 7 bases and 4 bases, there was a span of 14 bases. There are 13 residues in the CDR3. DNA for the CDR3: TGTGCCACCACGCCGGGACAAAAGTACGAGCAGTACTTC. This codes for CATTPGQKYEQYF.

The rearrangement links TRBV10-3 to TRBJ2-1, with TRBD2 identical over 14 bases. In germline, CDR1 is ENHRY, CDR2 SYGVKD. CDR3 length: 15 amino acids. The V segment lost 2 bases and the J segment 10 bases; nucleotides outside the gene matches: 4. CDR3 in DNA: TGTGCCATCAGTGAGGGACTAGCGGGGGGACAGGAGCAGTTCTTC. Protein: CAISEGLAGGQEQFF.

The V and J genes are TRBV28 and TRBJ1-1, with a possible D match to TRBD1 (6 bases). The CDR3 consists of 16 residues. Germline-derived CDR1 and CDR2 are MDHEN and SYDVKM. Trimming took off 4 bases at V and 4 bases at J, with 19 bases between the two ends. The chain's CDR3 is CASSSPPGRGVTEAFF. CDR3 in DNA: TGTGCCAGCAGTTCGCCCCCCGGAAGGGGGGTCACTGAAGCTTTCTTT.

The J gene is TRBJ2-2, the V gene TRBV2; D may be TRBD1 (5 bases). The CDR3 runs 11 residues. CDR1 and CDR2 from the germline V gene are SNHLY and FYNNEI. The CDR3 coding sequence is TGTGCTAAGGGGTTTTCCGGGGAGCTGTTTTTT. It is translated as CAKGFSGELFF.

This sequence joins TRBV5-1 and TRBJ1-5, with D perhaps TRBD1 (5 bases). With 7 bases removed from V and 3 bases from J, the gap between germline ends came to 23 bases. CDR1 SGHRS and CDR2 YFSETQ come from the germline V gene. This CDR3 region has 17 residues. This chain's CDR3 is CASSTQMGDRPNQPQHF. As DNA, the CDR3 is TGCGCCAGCTCAACCCAAATGGGAGACAGACCCAATCAGCCCCAGCATTTT.

V is TRBV29-1 and J is TRBJ1-4; 8 bases are shared with TRBD1. The trim removed 6 bases at V and 7 bases at J, leaving 7 bases unmatched. Germline lookup yields CDR1 SQVTM and CDR2 ANQGSEA. The CDR3 spans 13 residues. The CDR3 here is CSVRTGFGEKLFF. CDR3 nucleotides: TGCAGCGTCCGGACAGGGTTCGGTGAAAAACTGTTTTTT.

The chain carries TRBV6-6 and TRBJ2-7, with 7 bases fitting TRBD1. Germline V gives CDR1 MNHNY, CDR2 SVGAGI (reference sequence). Trimming at V came to 0 bases and at J to 3 bases, leaving 8 bases not matched to a gene. The CDR3 sequence is 16 residues long. CDR3 residues: CASSYSLGTANYEQYV. As DNA, the CDR3 is TGTGCCAGCAGTTACTCCCTAGGGACAGCCAACTACGAGCAGTACGTC.

In its sample, this clone was seen a few times. The chain combines TRBV2 with TRBJ1-1; D might be TRBD1 (5 bases). This CDR3 comprises 13 residues. V dropped 6 bases and J dropped 4 bases, with 12 bases sitting between them. CDR1 SNHLY and CDR2 FYNNEI come from the germline V gene. The CDR3 here is CASRQEGSTEAFF. The DNA of the CDR3 is TGTGCCAGCAGACAGGAGGGGAGCACTGAAGCTTTCTTT.

CDR3 loop: CASEGITNYGYTF. As DNA, the CDR3 is TGTGCCAGCGAGGGGATTACTAACTATGGCTACACCTTC. V and J are TRBV14 and TRBJ1-2, with TRBD1 as a possible D gene (5 bases). Deletions cut 8 bases from V and 0 bases from J, with 10 bases between. Germline lookup yields CDR1 SGHDN and CDR2 FVKESK. The CDR3 extends over 13 amino acids.